These T cell receptor beta chains were read from a single sample in a study of T cell responses to AZD1222 COVID-19 vaccine. Produced via immunoSEQ multiplex PCR; TCRdb's table is partial and in-frame only. The sample holds tens of thousands of clones; approximately 83% are singletons and the top ten take over 13%. The material was peripheral blood, obtained on day 0 of AZD1222 vaccination. These TCRs come from an adult in good health. CDR3s include the opening cysteine and the closing phenylalanine or tryptophan. The D gene is left open where the match is weak. Only part of the rows carry a size: once, few, many, or a class if the clone is expanded.

D,size,J,V,DNA,CDR3
NA,NA,TRBJ2-3,TRBV5-4,TGTGCCAGCAGCTTTTTCGCAGATACGCAGTATTTT,CASSFFADTQYF
NA,NA,TRBJ1-5,TRBV19,TGTGCCAGTAGTATATCTAGCAATCAGCCCCAGCATTTT,CASSISSNQPQHF
TRBD2,NA,TRBJ2-1,TRBV7-9,TGTGCCAGTCTTGGGGGGGAAGAGCAGTTCTTC,CASLGGEEQFF
NA,NA,TRBJ2-7,TRBV12-3/TRBV12-4,TGTGCCAGCAGTTTAGGGGTATCCTACGAGCAGTACTTC,CASSLGVSYEQYF
NA,NA,TRBJ1-2,TRBV5-1,TGCGCCAGCAGCTTGACAGGTGAAGGCTACACCTTC,CASSLTGEGYTF
NA,NA,TRBJ2-3,TRBV30,TGTGCCTGGAAGGGGGTTTCCTCCACAGATACGCAGTATTTT,CAWKGVSSTDTQYF
NA,NA,TRBJ1-1,TRBV5-6,TGTGCCAGCAGCTTGGGGCTCTTTCGTACTGAAGCTTTCTTT,CASSLGLFRTEAFF
NA,NA,TRBJ2-5,TRBV4-1,TGCGCCAGCAGCCAAGAAGGCATAAAAGAGACCCAGTACTTC,CASSQEGIKETQYF
NA,NA,TRBJ1-1,TRBV5-1,TGCGCCAGCAGCTTGGGTGCAAGGAACACTGAAGCTTTCTTT,CASSLGARNTEAFF
TRBD2,NA,TRBJ2-3,TRBV6-5,TGTGCCAGCAGTACACGGGGGGGTATAGATACGCAGTATTTT,CASSTRGGIDTQYF
NA,NA,TRBJ1-2,TRBV5-4,TGTGCCAGCAGGCGGACGGCTGGTACTAACTATGGCTACACCTTC,CASRRTAGTNYGYTF
TRBD2,NA,TRBJ2-3,TRBV6-6,TGTGCCAGCGCGGGACTAGCGAGTGGCGGCACAGATACGCAGTATTTT,CASAGLASGGTDTQYF
NA,NA,TRBJ1-2,TRBV5-5,TGTGCCAGCAGCTTGGAACAGAACTATGGCTACACCTTC,CASSLEQNYGYTF
TRBD1,NA,TRBJ1-3,TRBV9,TGTGCCAGCAGCTCCGGGACAGGGGGCTCCGGAAACACCATATATTTT,CASSSGTGGSGNTIYF
NA,NA,TRBJ2-7,TRBV30,TGTGCCTGGGCCTCCCCTGGCTACCCCCTCTACGAGCAGTACTTC,CAWASPGYPLYEQYF
NA,NA,TRBJ1-4,TRBV30,TGTGCCTGGAGCCCGGGGATAACTAATGAAAAACTGTTTTTT,CAWSPGITNEKLFF
TRBD2,NA,TRBJ2-3,TRBV7-3,TGTGCCAGCAGCCCGGAGGGGAGGGGGCAGTATTTT,CASSPEGRGQYF
NA,NA,TRBJ2-3,TRBV6-4,TGTGCCAGCAGTCCAACAGGGTCTTCCTCAGATACGCAGTATTTT,CASSPTGSSSDTQYF
TRBD1,once,TRBJ2-7,TRBV6-6,TGTGCCAGCAGTAGGCCGGGACAGGGGGCTTACGAGCAGTACTTC,CASSRPGQGAYEQYF
NA,NA,TRBJ2-2,TRBV21-1,TGTGCCAGCAGCTCCATACTAGCGGGGGGGCGGTACACCGGGGAGCTGTTTTTT,CASSSILAGGRYTGELFF